The 14 T cell receptor beta chains presented below share a single source sample, sequenced in a study of cytotoxic CD8 clonotypes in ibrutinib-treated CLL. TCRdb keeps only in-frame clones here, not all; method: immunoSEQ multiplex PCR. This table holds some 50,000 clones, roughly 57% found once. This specimen consisted of PBMCs, obtained after 24 months of ibrutinib treatment. Source of these receptors: a human donor with chronic lymphocytic leukemia.

The rearrangement links TRBV27 to TRBJ1-5, with D unresolved. CDR1 is MNHEY, CDR2 SMNVEV, per germline (reference sequence). The CDR3 is 14 amino acids. Trimming stripped 5 bases from V and 4 bases from J, with 12 bases between. The CDR3, as DNA: TGTGCCAGCAGTGTTCGGGGATCAAATCAGCCCCAGCATTTT. It codes for CASSVRGSNQPQHF.

This clone came up a few times. The rearrangement joins TRBV5-4 to TRBJ2-2; a possible D gene is TRBD1 (6 bases). The V end was cut by 5 bases, the J end by 6 bases, with 14 bases between. Germline V gene lookup returns CDR1 SGHNT and CDR2 YYREEE (reference sequence). The CDR3 runs to 14 residues. The CDR3 coding sequence is TGTGCCAGCAGTTCACAGGGATCGGCCGGGGAGCTGTTTTTT. Translating gives CASSSQGSAGELFF.

There are a few counts of this clone. The chain couples TRBV7-2 to TRBJ1-5; D is undetermined. Between the trimmed V and J ends, which lost 1 base and 4 bases, there was a span of 8 bases. In germline, CDR1 is SGHTA, CDR2 FQGNSA. The CDR3 is 14 residues long. This CDR3 reads CASSLDLRNQPQHF. The CDR3 nucleotides read TGTGCCAGCAGCTTAGATTTGCGTAATCAGCCCCAGCATTTT.

This clone has only a few counts. The rearrangement links TRBV6-5 to TRBJ1-5; D is perhaps TRBD1 (5 bases). Germline CDR1 reads MNHEY; CDR2 reads SVGAGI. The CDR3 is 14 amino acids. Trimming shortened V by 6 bases and J by 0 bases, and 9 bases separated the two germline ends. The CDR3 sequence is CASRGGNSNQPQHF. The CDR3 DNA reads TGTGCCAGCAGGGGGGGAAATAGCAATCAGCCCCAGCATTTT.

The rearrangement links TRBV6-1 to TRBJ2-7, with TRBD1 identical over 7 bases. The J segment lost 4 bases and the V segment lost 5 bases, leaving 11 bases of the junction unmatched. This CDR3 has 15 residues. CDR1 MNHNS and CDR2 SASEGT come from the germline V gene. CDR3 in amino acids: CASSLSGTVLYEQYF. CDR3 in DNA: TGTGCCAGCAGTCTATCCGGGACAGTCCTGTACGAGCAGTACTTC.

The V gene is TRBV25-1, the J gene TRBJ2-1; the match to TRBD1 covers 9 bases. V lost 1 base to trimming and J lost 5 bases; unmatched junction nucleotides: 6. The CDR3 sequence is 16 residues long. Germline CDR1 reads MGHDK; CDR2 reads SYGVNS. The DNA for the CDR3 is TGTGCCAGCAGTGAATCGGACAGGGGCTGGAACAATGAGCAGTTCTTC. Translating gives CASSESDRGWNNEQFF.

V usage is TRBV2 and J usage is TRBJ1-3; 10 nucleotides align to TRBD1. V lost 6 bases to trimming and J lost 4 bases; unmatched junction nucleotides: 6. The germline CDR1 and CDR2 sequences are SNHLY and FYNNEI. This CDR3 spans 15 amino acids. In DNA form, the CDR3 reads TGTGCCAGCAGCTGGACAGGGGGTAGCGGAAACACCATATATTTT. It yields the protein CASSWTGGSGNTIYF.

The chain links TRBV6-4 to TRBJ2-3; 10 nucleotides align to TRBD1. V shed 5 bases and J 3 bases; nucleotides not matched to a gene: 5. The CDR3 has 15 residues. CDR1 is MRHNA and CDR2 is SNTAGT in the germline V gene. CDR3 loop: CASSPGTGETDTQYF. The CDR3 nucleotides are TGTGCCAGCAGTCCTGGGACAGGGGAGACAGATACGCAGTATTTT.

This clone was observed a few times. The gene calls are TRBV4-1 and TRBJ2-1; 11 bases map to TRBD2. The V gene's germline CDR1 is MGHRA and CDR2 YSYEKL. The V segment lost 4 bases and the J segment 4 bases; nucleotides outside the gene matches: 6. The CDR3 has 16 amino acids. CDR3 sequence reads: CASSPLLAGVYNEQFF. The DNA for the CDR3 is TGCGCCAGCAGCCCTTTACTAGCGGGGGTTTACAATGAGCAGTTCTTC.

V gene TRBV28 combines with J gene TRBJ2-7, with D tentatively TRBD2 (5 bases). This CDR3 comprises 14 residues. V gave up 3 bases and J gave up 2 bases, with 11 bases separating them. Germline assignment: CDR1 MDHEN and CDR2 SYDVKM. In nucleotides, the CDR3 is TGTGCCAGCAGTTTTCCGGGGAATGCCTACGAGCAGTACTTC. Residues: CASSFPGNAYEQYF.

By share, this clone counts as medium-sized. This chain connects TRBV4-1 to TRBJ2-2, with TRBD1 as a possible D gene (5 bases). The CDR3 has 14 residues. Germline V gene lookup returns CDR1 MGHRA and CDR2 YSYEKL. Trimming left V 4 bases short and J 3 bases short, with 9 bases between. DNA of the CDR3: TGCGCCAGCAGCCTTGACAGCTACACCGGGGAGCTGTTTTTT. It yields the protein CASSLDSYTGELFF.

V usage is TRBV5-4 and J usage is TRBJ2-3, with TRBD1 identical over 8 bases. CDR1 and CDR2 (germline): SGHNT, YYREEE (reference sequence). The CDR3 covers 16 residues. The ends lost 4 bases at V and 0 bases at J; junction bases unmatched: 7. The CDR3 is CASSPTGAFSTDTQYF. CDR3 nucleotides: TGTGCCAGCAGCCCGACAGGGGCCTTTAGCACAGATACGCAGTATTTT. Full variable domain (outside the CDR3, taken from reference TRBV5-4 and TRBJ2-3): ETGVTQSPTHLIKTRGQQVTLRCSSQSGHNTVSWYQQALGQGPQFIFQYYREEENGRGNFPPRFSGLQFPNYSSELNVNALELDDSALYLCASSPTGAFSTDTQYFGPGTRLTVL.

This chain connects TRBV10-3 to TRBJ1-2; D is unresolved. Trimming left V 0 bases short and J 6 bases short, with 8 bases between. This CDR3 spans 13 amino acids. CDR1 and CDR2 (germline): ENHRY, SYGVKD. DNA of the CDR3: TGTGCCATCAGTGAGTCCGGGTTGGATGGCTACACCTTC. Amino acid sequence: CAISESGLDGYTF.

The rearrangement joins TRBV29-1 to TRBJ1-5, with TRBD1 matching 8 bases. There are 14 residues in the CDR3. Trimming took 5 bases from V and 6 from J; bases not matched to a gene: 9. Germline V lookup: CDR1 SQVTM, CDR2 ANQGSEA. The CDR3 sequence is CSVSQGAVGQPQHF. The CDR3 nucleotides read TGCAGCGTTTCCCAGGGGGCGGTTGGTCAGCCCCAGCATTTT.